This TCR beta chain stems from a study of glioma-infiltrating T cells after dendritic cell vaccination. Sequenced by immunoSEQ multiplex PCR; TCRdb stores in-frame clones only, minus some. In the table there are about 87,000 clones, about 87% of which are singletons. This clone was detected a few times. Selection required adequate fresh-frozen tumor tissue plus more than two years' survival data. The source was blood, collected before dendritic cell vaccination. The TCR was taken from a human donor with glioblastoma.

CDR3 coding DNA: TGTGCCAGCAGTTTATCGATTGGTACTAGCGGGAGGGCCCAAGAGACCCAGTACTTC. Encoded protein: CASSLSIGTSGRAQETQYF. The V call is TRBV27, the J call TRBJ2-5; TRBD2 agrees at 13 bases. Trimming took 0 bases from V and 1 from J; bases not matched to a gene: 8. This CDR3 spans 19 amino acids. From germline, CDR1 is MNHEY and CDR2 SMNVEV (reference sequence).